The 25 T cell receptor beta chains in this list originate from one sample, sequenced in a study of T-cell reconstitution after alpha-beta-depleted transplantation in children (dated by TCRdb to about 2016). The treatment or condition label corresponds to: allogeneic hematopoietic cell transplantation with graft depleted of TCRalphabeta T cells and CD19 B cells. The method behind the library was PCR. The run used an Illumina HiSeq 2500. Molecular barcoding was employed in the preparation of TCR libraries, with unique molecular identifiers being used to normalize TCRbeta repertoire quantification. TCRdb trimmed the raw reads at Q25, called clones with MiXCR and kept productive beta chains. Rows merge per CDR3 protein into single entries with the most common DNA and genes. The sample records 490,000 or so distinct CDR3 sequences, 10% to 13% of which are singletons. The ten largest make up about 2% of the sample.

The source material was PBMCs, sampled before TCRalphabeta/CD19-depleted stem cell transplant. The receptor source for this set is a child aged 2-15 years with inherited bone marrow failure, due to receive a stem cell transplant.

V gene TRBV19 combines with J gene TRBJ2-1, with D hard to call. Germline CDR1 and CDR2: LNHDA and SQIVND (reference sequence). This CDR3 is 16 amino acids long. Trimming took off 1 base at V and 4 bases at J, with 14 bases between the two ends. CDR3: CASSIVLGPRYNEQFF. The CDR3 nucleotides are TGTGCCAGTAGTATAGTGCTGGGCCCCCGGTACAATGAGCAGTTCTTC.

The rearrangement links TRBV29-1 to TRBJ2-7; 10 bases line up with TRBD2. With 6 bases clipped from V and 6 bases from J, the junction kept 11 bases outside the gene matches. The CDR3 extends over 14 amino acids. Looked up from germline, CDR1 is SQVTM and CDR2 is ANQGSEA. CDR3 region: CSVGSSGSLREQYF. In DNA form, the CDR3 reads TGCAGCGTCGGATCTAGCGGGAGCCTCCGCGAGCAGTACTTC.

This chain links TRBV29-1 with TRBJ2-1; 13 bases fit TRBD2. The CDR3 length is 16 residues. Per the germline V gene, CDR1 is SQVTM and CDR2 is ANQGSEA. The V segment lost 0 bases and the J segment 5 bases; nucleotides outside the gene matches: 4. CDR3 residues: CSVEDWTSGGNNEQFF. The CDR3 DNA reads TGCAGCGTTGAAGACTGGACTAGCGGGGGAAACAATGAGCAGTTCTTC.

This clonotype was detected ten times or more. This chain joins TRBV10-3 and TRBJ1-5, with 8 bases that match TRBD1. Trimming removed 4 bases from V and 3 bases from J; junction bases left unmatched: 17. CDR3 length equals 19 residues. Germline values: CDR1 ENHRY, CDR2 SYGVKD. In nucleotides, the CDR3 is TGTGCCATCAGTGCCTCTTCCGGATCCGGCAGGGGGCTCAATCAGCCCCAGCATTTT. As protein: CAISASSGSGRGLNQPQHF.

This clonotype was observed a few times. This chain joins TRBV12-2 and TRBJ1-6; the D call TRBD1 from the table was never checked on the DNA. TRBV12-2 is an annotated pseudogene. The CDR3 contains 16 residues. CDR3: CASRLEGTEYNSPLHF. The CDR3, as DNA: TGTGCAAGTCGCTTAGAAGGGACAGAGTATAATTCACCCCTCCACTTT.

The DNA of the CDR3 is TGCAGTGCTACCGGGAATGGAGGCTACACCTTC. Translating it yields CSATGNGGYTF. This sequence joins TRBV20-1 and TRBJ1-2; D not resolved. Per the germline V gene, CDR1 is DFQATT and CDR2 is SNEGSKA (reference sequence). With 4 bases removed from V and 8 bases from J, the gap between germline ends came to 11 bases. The CDR3 totals 11 residues.

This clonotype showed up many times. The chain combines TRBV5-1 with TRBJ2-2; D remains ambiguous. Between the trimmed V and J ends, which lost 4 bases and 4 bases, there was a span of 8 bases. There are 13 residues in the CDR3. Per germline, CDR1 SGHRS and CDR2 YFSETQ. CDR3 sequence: CASSRRTTGELFF. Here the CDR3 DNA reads TGCGCCAGCAGCCGGAGAACCACCGGGGAGCTGTTTTTT.

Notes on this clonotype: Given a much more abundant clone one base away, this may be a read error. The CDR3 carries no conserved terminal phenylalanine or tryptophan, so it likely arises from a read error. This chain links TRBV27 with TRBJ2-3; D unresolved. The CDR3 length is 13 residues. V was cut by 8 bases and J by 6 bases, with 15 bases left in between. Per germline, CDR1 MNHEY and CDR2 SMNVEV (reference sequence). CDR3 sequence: CASSLGGQDTQYS. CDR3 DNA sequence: TGTGCCAGCTCCCTGGGCGGTCAGGATACGCAGTATTCT.

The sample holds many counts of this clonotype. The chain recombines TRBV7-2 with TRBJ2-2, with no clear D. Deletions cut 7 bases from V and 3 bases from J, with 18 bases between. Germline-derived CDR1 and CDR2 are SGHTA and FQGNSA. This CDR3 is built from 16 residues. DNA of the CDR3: TGTGCCAGCATCCTGGACCGGATCCCTTACACCGGGGAGCTGTTTTTT. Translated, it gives CASILDRIPYTGELFF.

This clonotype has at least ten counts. The CDR3 sequence is CATSTGTGVSYNSPLHF. CDR3 coding DNA: TGTGCCACCTCCACCGGGACAGGCGTCTCCTATAATTCACCCCTCCACTTT. The chain couples TRBV21-1 to TRBJ1-6; the D segment call TRBD1 is taken from the table without a DNA check. TRBV21-1 is a recognized pseudogene. CDR3 length: 17 residues.

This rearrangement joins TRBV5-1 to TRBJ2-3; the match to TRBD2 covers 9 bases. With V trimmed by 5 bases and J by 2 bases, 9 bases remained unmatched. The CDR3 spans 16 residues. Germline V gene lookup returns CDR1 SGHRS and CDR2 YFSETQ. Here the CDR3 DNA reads TGCGCCAGCAGAGTTGGGCCGGGACTAGCCACAGATACGCAGTATTTT. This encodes CASRVGPGLATDTQYF.

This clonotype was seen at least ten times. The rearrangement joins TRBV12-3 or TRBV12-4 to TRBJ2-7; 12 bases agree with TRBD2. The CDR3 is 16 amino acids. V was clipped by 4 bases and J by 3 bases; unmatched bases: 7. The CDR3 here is CASSSRTSGTLYEQYF. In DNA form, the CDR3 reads TGTGCCAGCAGTTCCCGGACTAGCGGGACCCTCTACGAGCAGTACTTC.

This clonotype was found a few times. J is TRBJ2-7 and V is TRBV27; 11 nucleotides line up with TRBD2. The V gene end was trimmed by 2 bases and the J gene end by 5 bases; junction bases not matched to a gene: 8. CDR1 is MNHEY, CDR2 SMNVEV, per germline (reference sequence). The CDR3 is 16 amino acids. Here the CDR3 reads CASSLVPGLAVDEQYF. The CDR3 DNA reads TGTGCCAGCAGTTTAGTCCCGGGACTAGCGGTCGACGAGCAGTACTTC.

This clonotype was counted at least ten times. The DNA for the CDR3 is TGTGCCAGCAGCCAAGTACTAGCAAGGGACAATGAGCAGTTCTTC. Translating it yields CASSQVLARDNEQFF. The V and J genes are TRBV4-2 and TRBJ2-1; D perhaps matches TRBD2 (6 bases). This CDR3 comprises 15 residues. Germline loops: CDR1 LGHNA, CDR2 YNFKEQ. The V end lost 1 base, the J end lost 5 bases, and 12 bases lay between the germline ends.

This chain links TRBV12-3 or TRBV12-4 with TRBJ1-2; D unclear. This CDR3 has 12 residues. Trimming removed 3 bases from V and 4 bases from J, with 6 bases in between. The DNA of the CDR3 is TGTGCCAGCAGTTTGGGATGCTATGGCTACACCTTC. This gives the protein CASSLGCYGYTF.

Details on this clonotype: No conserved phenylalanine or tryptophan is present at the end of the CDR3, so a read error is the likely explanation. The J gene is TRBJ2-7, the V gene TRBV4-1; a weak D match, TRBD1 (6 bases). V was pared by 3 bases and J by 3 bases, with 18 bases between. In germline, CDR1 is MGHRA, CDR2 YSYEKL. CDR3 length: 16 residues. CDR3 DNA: TGCGCCAGCAGCCACGTTCAGGGGTACTCGGGCTACGAGCAGTACTGC. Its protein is CASSHVQGYSGYEQYC.

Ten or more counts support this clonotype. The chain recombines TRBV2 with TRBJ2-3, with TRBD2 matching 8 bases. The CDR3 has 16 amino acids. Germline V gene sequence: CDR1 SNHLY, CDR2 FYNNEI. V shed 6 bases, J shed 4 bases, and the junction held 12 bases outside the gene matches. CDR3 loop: CASSRREREISDTQYF. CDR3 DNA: TGTGCCAGCAGCCGGCGGGAGCGGGAGATTTCAGATACGCAGTATTTT.

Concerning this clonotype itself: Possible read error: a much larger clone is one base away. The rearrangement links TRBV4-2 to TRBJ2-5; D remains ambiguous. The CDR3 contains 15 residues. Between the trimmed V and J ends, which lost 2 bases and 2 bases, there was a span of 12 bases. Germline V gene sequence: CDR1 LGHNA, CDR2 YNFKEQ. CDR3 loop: CASSQSKVTQETQYF. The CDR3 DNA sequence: TGTGCCAGCAGCCAATCAAAGGTGACTCAAGAGACCCAGTACTTC.

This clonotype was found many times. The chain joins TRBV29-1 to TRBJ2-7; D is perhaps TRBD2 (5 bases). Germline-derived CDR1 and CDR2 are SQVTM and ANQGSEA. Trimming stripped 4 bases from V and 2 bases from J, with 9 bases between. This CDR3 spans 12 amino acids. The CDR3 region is CSVGTSPYEQYF. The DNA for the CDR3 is TGCAGCGTTGGCACTAGTCCCTACGAGCAGTACTTC.

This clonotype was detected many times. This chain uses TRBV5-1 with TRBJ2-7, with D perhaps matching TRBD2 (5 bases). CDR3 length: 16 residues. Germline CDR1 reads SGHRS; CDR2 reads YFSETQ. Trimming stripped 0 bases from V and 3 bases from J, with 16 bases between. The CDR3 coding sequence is TGCGCCAGCAGCTTGGTTTCGATGGACTCCAACTACGAGCAGTACTTC. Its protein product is CASSLVSMDSNYEQYF.

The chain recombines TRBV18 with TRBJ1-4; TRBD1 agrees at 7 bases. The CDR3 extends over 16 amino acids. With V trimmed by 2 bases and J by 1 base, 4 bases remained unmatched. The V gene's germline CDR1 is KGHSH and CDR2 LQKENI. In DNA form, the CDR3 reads TGTGCCAGCTCACCAAACAGGGGAGGAACTAATGAAAAACTGTTTTTT. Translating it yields CASSPNRGGTNEKLFF.

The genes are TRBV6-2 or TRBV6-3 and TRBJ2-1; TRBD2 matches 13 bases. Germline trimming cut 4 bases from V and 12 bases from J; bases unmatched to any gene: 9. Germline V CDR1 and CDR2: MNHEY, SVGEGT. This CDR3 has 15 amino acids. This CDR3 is CASSSRLAGGVGQFF. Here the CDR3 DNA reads TGTGCCAGCAGTTCTAGACTAGCGGGAGGAGTGGGGCAGTTCTTC.

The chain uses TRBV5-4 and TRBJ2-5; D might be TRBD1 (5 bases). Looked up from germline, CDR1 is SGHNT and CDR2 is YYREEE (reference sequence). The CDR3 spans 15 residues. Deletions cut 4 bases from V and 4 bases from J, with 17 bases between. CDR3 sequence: CASSHPNQGRETQYF. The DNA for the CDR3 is TGTGCCAGCAGCCATCCGAATCAGGGTCGAGAGACCCAGTACTTC.

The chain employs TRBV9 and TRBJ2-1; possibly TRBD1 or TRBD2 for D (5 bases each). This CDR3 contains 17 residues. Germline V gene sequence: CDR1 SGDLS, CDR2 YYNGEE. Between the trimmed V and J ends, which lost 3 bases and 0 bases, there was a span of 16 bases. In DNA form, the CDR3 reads TGTGCCAGCAGCGAGCCCCGGGACCAAGGCTCCTACAATGAGCAGTTCTTC. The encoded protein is CASSEPRDQGSYNEQFF.

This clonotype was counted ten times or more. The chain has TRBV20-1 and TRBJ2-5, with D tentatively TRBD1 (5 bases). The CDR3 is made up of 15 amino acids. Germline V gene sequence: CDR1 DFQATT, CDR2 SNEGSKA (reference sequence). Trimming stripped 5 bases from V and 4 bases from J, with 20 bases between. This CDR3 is CSAVGPGAGRETQYF. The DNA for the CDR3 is TGCAGTGCTGTGGGGCCTGGGGCAGGTCGAGAGACCCAGTACTTC.